One sample yielded the 18 T cell receptor beta chains listed below, sequenced in a study of regulatory T cells in long-lasting Graves disease. The time point denotes: newly diagnosed GD, antithyroid drugs for less than 3 months. From PBMCs, RNA was extracted and then used to make the TCR library. CDR3 regions were amplified by Arm-PCR using iRepertoire HTBI primers to build TCR beta libraries. TCRdb re-called the multiplex PCR reads through MiXCR, storing one row per CDR3 protein. Here the sample spans under 800,000 distinct CDR3 sequences, 15% to 20% being singletons. This sample also belongs to another study, concerning T cells in Graves' hyperthyroidism and ophthalmopathy.

The material sequenced was peripheral blood mononuclear cells (PBMCs), taken at new diagnosis, from a patient treated with antithyroid drugs. The receptors derive from a woman aged 25 to 39 with Graves disease.

The CDR3 region has the DNA TGCGCCAGCAGCTTGATGGGGGGCGCGGATGAAAAACTGTTTTTT. Encoded protein: CASSLMGGADEKLFF. This chain joins TRBV5-1 and TRBJ1-4; a weak D match, TRBD1 (6 bases). The V gene's germline CDR1 is SGHRS and CDR2 YFSETQ. The CDR3 totals 15 residues. Trimming removed 1 base from V and 6 bases from J, with 13 bases in between.

In its sample, this clonotype was seen many times. The J gene is TRBJ2-1, the V gene TRBV2; weak D call: TRBD2 (6 bases). Germline V gene lookup returns CDR1 SNHLY and CDR2 FYNNEI. Trimming shortened V by 0 bases and J by 6 bases, and 15 bases separated the two germline ends. The CDR3 has 16 residues. This chain's CDR3 is CASSEAEVTSVNEQFF. In DNA, the CDR3 is TGTGCCAGCAGTGAAGCGGAGGTGACTAGTGTCAATGAGCAGTTCTTC.

This clonotype was observed at least ten times. The gene calls are TRBV15 and TRBJ2-2, with D perhaps given as TRBD1 or TRBD2 (5 bases each). This CDR3 contains 13 residues. Germline CDR1 is LNHNV and CDR2 is YYDKDF (reference sequence). Trimming shortened V by 9 bases and J by 4 bases, and 12 bases separated the two germline ends. The CDR3 sequence: CATRPGSTGELFF. In nucleotides, the CDR3 is TGTGCCACGCGACCAGGGAGCACCGGGGAGCTGTTTTTT.

The chain uses TRBV5-5 and TRBJ1-4; TRBD1 matches at 10 bases. Losses at the gene ends were 4 bases for V and 7 bases for J; bases not matched to a gene: 7. The CDR3 is 15 amino acids. Germline CDR1 and CDR2: SGHKS and YYEKEE (reference sequence). Here the CDR3 reads CASSRPGQGREKLFF. The CDR3 nucleotides read TGTGCCAGCAGCCGGCCGGGACAGGGGCGTGAAAAACTGTTTTTT.

This clonotype was observed a few times. The chain couples TRBV28 to TRBJ2-1; 7 bases line up with TRBD2. The CDR3 is 17 amino acids. V gave up 5 bases and J gave up 0 bases; unmatched junction bases: 10. Germline V CDR1 and CDR2: MDHEN, SYDVKM. The CDR3 loop is CASSPPSGIGSYNEQFF. Written as DNA, the CDR3 is TGTGCCAGCAGTCCGCCCAGCGGGATTGGCTCCTACAATGAGCAGTTCTTC. The full variable domain, with the rest looked up from reference TRBV28 and TRBJ2-1, is DVKVTQSSRYLVKRTGEKVFLECVQDMDHENMFWYRQDPGLGLRLIYFSYDVKMKEKGDIPEGYSVSREKKERFSLILESASTNQTSMYLCASSPPSGIGSYNEQFFGPGTRLTVL.

This clonotype was counted ten times or more. The chain is built from TRBV7-2 and TRBJ1-1; no clear D. The CDR3 extends over 13 amino acids. Trimming shortened V by 5 bases and J by 4 bases, and 11 bases separated the two germline ends. Germline V gives CDR1 SGHTA, CDR2 FQGNSA. CDR3 amino acids: CASSITWTTEAFF. CDR3 coding DNA: TGTGCCAGCAGCATAACATGGACCACTGAAGCTTTCTTT. Complete variable domain (other parts from reference TRBV7-2 and TRBJ1-1): GAGVSQSPSNKVTEKGKDVELRCDPISGHTALYWYRQSLGQGLEFLIYFQGNSAPDKSGLPSDRFSAERTGGSVSTLTIQRTQQEDSAVYLCASSITWTTEAFFGQGTRLTVV.

CDR3 amino acids: CASSLDHLSPLHF. The DNA of the CDR3 is TGCGCCAGCAGCTTGGATCATCTTTCACCCCTCCACTTT. V gene TRBV5-1 combines with J gene TRBJ1-6; D remains ambiguous. V was trimmed by 0 bases and J by 9 bases, leaving 7 bases between them. The germline V gene has CDR1 SGHRS and CDR2 YFSETQ. CDR3 length: 13 residues.

The CDR3 DNA sequence: TGTGCCAGCAGTTATAGGGGGAATAGCAATCAGCCCCAGCATTTT. Translating it yields CASSYRGNSNQPQHF. V and J are TRBV6-5 and TRBJ1-5; maybe TRBD1 (6 bases). Trimming took 3 bases from V and 0 from J, leaving 9 bases between them. From germline, CDR1 is MNHEY and CDR2 SVGAGI. The CDR3 spans 15 residues.

This clonotype was counted between two and nine times. The rearrangement joins TRBV9 to TRBJ2-7; unclear D gene. The CDR3 has 12 residues. The V gene lost 0 bases and the J gene lost 3 bases, with 4 bases spanning the gap. The germline V gene has CDR1 SGDLS and CDR2 YYNGEE. The CDR3: CASSVDNYEQYF. Written as DNA, the CDR3 is TGTGCCAGCAGCGTAGACAACTACGAGCAGTACTTC.

This clonotype was seen a handful of times. The CDR3 sequence: CSAREGQGVILREAFF. CDR3 nucleotides: TGCAGTGCTAGAGAGGGACAGGGGGTGATATTGCGTGAAGCTTTCTTT. The chain has TRBV20-1 and TRBJ1-1; 11 bases agree with TRBD1. J gave up 7 bases and V 0 bases, and 10 bases lay outside the gene matches. CDR1 and CDR2 from the germline V gene are DFQATT and SNEGSKA (reference sequence). The CDR3 extends over 16 amino acids.

The V gene is TRBV4-1, the J gene TRBJ1-1; D gene uncertain. Between the trimmed V and J ends, which lost 1 base and 1 base, there was a span of 7 bases. Germline CDR1 is MGHRA and CDR2 is YSYEKL. The CDR3 length is 14 residues. CDR3 DNA: TGCGCCAGCAGCCAAGGACTCCCGAACACTGAAGCTTTCTTT. It translates to CASSQGLPNTEAFF.

This clonotype was detected only a few times. The rearrangement joins TRBV6-2 or TRBV6-3 to TRBJ2-2; 9 nucleotides agree with TRBD1. This CDR3 spans 15 amino acids. With V trimmed by 5 bases and J by 1 base, 2 bases remained unmatched. From germline, CDR1 is MNHEY and CDR2 SVGEGT. The CDR3 reads CASSGGQGNTGELFF. The DNA for the CDR3 is TGTGCCAGCAGTGGGGGACAGGGGAACACCGGGGAGCTGTTTTTT.

The chain carries TRBV20-1 and TRBJ1-4, with TRBD1 as a possible D gene (6 bases). This CDR3 is built from 15 residues. Between the trimmed V and J ends, which lost 5 bases and 7 bases, there was a span of 20 bases. CDR1 is DFQATT and CDR2 is SNEGSKA in the germline V gene (reference sequence). CDR3 nucleotide sequence: TGCAGTGCTTTCCGCGGGGGGGGCCGGGGTGAAAAACTGTTTTTT. This translates into CSAFRGGGRGEKLFF.

The rearrangement joins TRBV30 to TRBJ1-1; D possibly corresponds to TRBD1 (5 bases). Deletions cut 4 bases from V and 2 bases from J, with 8 bases between. In germline, CDR1 is GTSNPN, CDR2 SVGIG (reference sequence). This CDR3 region has 12 residues. The DNA of the CDR3 is TGTGCCTGGACGGGGGAAAACACTGAAGCTTTCTTT. Its translation is CAWTGENTEAFF.

The chain links TRBV5-5 to TRBJ1-1, with D perhaps TRBD1 (6 bases). CDR1 and CDR2 (germline): SGHKS, YYEKEE (reference sequence). Deletions cut 4 bases from V and 5 bases from J, with 15 bases between. The CDR3 spans 14 residues. In DNA, the CDR3 is TGTGCCAGCAGCGGAGGGGGTAGGCGAACTGAAGCTTTCTTT. This codes for CASSGGGRRTEAFF. Using reference TRBV5-5 and TRBJ1-1 for the parts outside the CDR3, the full variable domain is DAGVTQSPTHLIKTRGQQVTLRCSPISGHKSVSWYQQVLGQGPQFIFQYYEKEERGRGNFPDRFSARQFPNYSSELNVNALLLGDSALYLCASSGGGRRTEAFFGQGTRLTVV.

V is TRBV19 and J is TRBJ2-2; a weak D match, TRBD2 (5 bases). The CDR3 is 14 residues long. From germline, CDR1 is LNHDA and CDR2 SQIVND (reference sequence). V was cut by 8 bases and J by 4 bases, with 14 bases left in between. The CDR3 DNA reads as TGTGCCAGTCAGCCCGGACTCATCACCGGGGAGCTGTTTTTT. Protein product: CASQPGLITGELFF.

The table lists this clonotype with many counts. The chain is built from TRBV6-2 or TRBV6-3 and TRBJ1-5; TRBD1 might be the D (6 bases). CDR1 and CDR2 from the germline V gene are MNHEY and SVGEGT. This CDR3 has 14 residues. V shed 6 bases and J shed 1 base, with 10 bases lying between them. The CDR3: CASRGTLSNQPQHF. The DNA for the CDR3 is TGTGCCAGCAGGGGGACACTAAGCAATCAGCCCCAGCATTTT.

The chain carries TRBV19 and TRBJ1-1; D is unclear. CDR1 and CDR2 (germline): LNHDA, SQIVND (reference sequence). With 7 bases removed from V and 3 bases from J, the gap between germline ends came to 12 bases. The CDR3 contains 13 residues. This CDR3 is CASMKGRDTEAFF. The CDR3 DNA sequence: TGTGCCAGTATGAAGGGCCGGGACACTGAAGCTTTCTTT.